These T cell receptor beta chains were read from a single sample in a study of identical twins. TCRdb used MiXCR to reprocess the 5' RACE reads, holding one entry per CDR3 protein. This sample has roughly 630,000 distinct CDR3 sequences; just over 7% occur once, and the top ten carry around 1.6%. This sample also belongs to another study, concerning yellow fever vaccine responses in identical twins.

The source material was PBMCs. The origin of the receptors is a woman aged 18-30 years in good health. Both conserved end residues are part of each CDR3. The order of the fields is V gene, J gene, clone size, D gene, CDR3 protein, CDR3 DNA. D genes are given only for firm matches. For some rows the clone size is stated as once, few or many, or as a class when expanded; others skip it.

TRBV4-1	TRBJ2-1	NA	TRBD2	CASSHPGLAGGPFYNEQFF	TGCGCCAGCAGCCATCCCGGACTAGCGGGGGGCCCTTTCTACAATGAGCAGTTCTTC
TRBV27	TRBJ1-2	many	TRBD1	CASRVQGNYGYTF	TGTGCCAGCAGGGTACAGGGGAACTATGGCTACACCTTC
TRBV29-1	TRBJ2-1	many	TRBD2	CSVGAGGYNEQFF	TGCAGCGTTGGAGCGGGGGGTTACAATGAGCAGTTCTTC
TRBV5-1	TRBJ2-1	many	TRBD2	CASSWDGPRLAGGPSNEQFF	TGCGCCAGCAGCTGGGACGGCCCTAGGTTAGCGGGAGGGCCAAGCAATGAGCAGTTCTTC
TRBV6-5	TRBJ2-7	few	TRBD1	CASSYSTDRSSTYEQYF	TGTGCCAGCAGTTACTCGACGGACAGGTCTTCCACCTACGAGCAGTACTTC
TRBV3-1	TRBJ2-2	many	TRBD2	CASSQDRLAGRTGELFF	TGTGCCAGCAGCCAAGACCGACTAGCGGGGAGGACCGGGGAGCTGTTTTTT
TRBV12-3/TRBV12-4	TRBJ2-1	many	NA	CASSLEGFNEQFF	TGTGCCAGCAGCCTTGAGGGGTTCAATGAGCAGTTCTTC
TRBV11-2	TRBJ1-6	NA	TRBD1	CASSSSDRGPNSPLHF	TGTGCCAGCAGCTCCTCGGACAGGGGGCCCAATTCACCCCTCCACTTT
TRBV24-1	TRBJ2-2	NA	NA	CATSEFGVTPGELFF	TGTGCCACCAGTGAGTTCGGAGTGACCCCCGGGGAGCTGTTTTTT
TRBV18	TRBJ2-3	many	NA	CASSPKPLWGTDTQYF	TGTGCCAGCTCACCAAAACCACTGTGGGGCACAGATACGCAGTATTTT
TRBV29-1	TRBJ2-7	many	NA	CSASTKSDEQYF	TGCAGCGCTTCCACCAAATCGGACGAGCAGTACTTC
TRBV11-2	TRBJ2-7	few	NA	CASSSDGWPTRGYEQYF	TGTGCCAGCAGCTCCGATGGGTGGCCGACTAGAGGTTACGAGCAGTACTTC
TRBV12-3/TRBV12-4	TRBJ2-1	many	NA	CASSLGGEGNNEQFF	TGTGCCAGCAGTTTAGGGGGGGAAGGTAACAATGAGCAGTTCTTC
TRBV12-3/TRBV12-4	TRBJ1-5	many	TRBD1	CASSPTGKSQPQHF	TGTGCCAGCAGCCCGACAGGGAAGAGTCAGCCCCAGCATTTT
TRBV4-1	TRBJ2-1	few	TRBD2	CASSQDAVGAGYNEQFF	TGCGCCAGCAGCCAAGACGCTGTGGGAGCGGGATACAATGAGCAGTTCTTC
TRBV6-6	TRBJ2-7	NA	NA	CASSLQGPEQYF	TGTGCCAGCAGTTTGCAGGGTCCCGAGCAGTACTTC
TRBV9	TRBJ2-3	many	NA	CASSPQLTDTQYF	TGTGCCAGCAGCCCCCAGTTGACAGATACGCAGTATTTT
TRBV3-1	TRBJ1-3	many	TRBD1	CASSGQGVGNTIYF	TGTGCCAGCAGTGGACAGGGGGTCGGAAACACCATATATTTT
TRBV7-2	TRBJ2-1	few	TRBD2	CASSLREVSYNEQFF	TGTGCCAGCAGCTTGCGGGAGGTGTCCTACAATGAGCAGTTCTTC
TRBV3-1	TRBJ2-5	NA	TRBD1	CASSQDRDRGQETQYF	TGTGCCAGCAGCCAAGACCGGGACAGGGGTCAAGAGACCCAGTACTTC
TRBV12-3/TRBV12-4	TRBJ2-1	few	NA	CASSSGAGTRGYNEQFF	TGTGCCAGCAGTTCGGGAGCGGGTACCAGGGGTTACAATGAGCAGTTCTTC
TRBV10-3	TRBJ2-1	few	TRBD2	CAISEPRLAGSSYNEQFF	TGTGCCATCAGTGAGCCAAGACTAGCGGGGAGCTCCTACAATGAGCAGTTCTTC
TRBV3-1	TRBJ2-7	few	TRBD2	CASSQGDYSYEQYF	TGTGCCAGCAGCCAAGGGGACTACTCCTACGAGCAGTACTTC
TRBV14	TRBJ2-7	NA	NA	CASSHWDTSYEQYF	TGTGCCAGCAGCCATTGGGACACATCCTACGAGCAGTACTTC
TRBV12-3/TRBV12-4	TRBJ2-1	many	NA	CASTLAAGGDEQFF	TGTGCCAGCACTTTAGCGGCCGGTGGAGATGAGCAGTTCTTC
TRBV15	TRBJ2-3	NA	NA	CATQTRRVPDTQYF	TGTGCCACCCAGACTAGAAGGGTCCCAGATACGCAGTATTTT
TRBV11-3	TRBJ1-5	NA	NA	CASSFLQGQPQHF	TGTGCCAGCAGCTTCCTACAGGGCCAGCCCCAGCATTTT
TRBV29-1	TRBJ2-1	many	TRBD2	CSVTGTSGVSYNEQFF	TGCAGCGTGACCGGGACTAGCGGGGTTTCATACAATGAGCAGTTCTTC
TRBV10-2	TRBJ2-7	many	TRBD2	CASGTSGRTHEQYF	TGCGCCAGCGGTACTAGCGGGAGGACCCACGAGCAGTACTTC
TRBV7-9	TRBJ2-7	NA	TRBD2	CASSFGSGGGRTYEQYF	TGTGCCAGCAGCTTCGGCTCGGGGGGCGGGAGGACCTACGAGCAGTACTTC
TRBV29-1	TRBJ2-3	NA	NA	CSVDGPDTQYF	TGCAGCGTTGACGGCCCAGATACGCAGTATTTT
TRBV5-1	TRBJ1-4	few	NA	CASSLAPDEKLFF	TGCGCCAGCAGCTTGGCCCCTGATGAAAAACTGTTTTTT
TRBV27	TRBJ1-5	few	TRBD1	CASRPQGAVQPQHF	TGTGCCAGCAGGCCACAGGGGGCTGTTCAGCCCCAGCATTTT
TRBV24-1	TRBJ2-5	few	NA	CATSKSGLQETQYF	TGTGCCACCAGTAAAAGCGGGCTCCAAGAGACCCAGTACTTC
TRBV29-1	TRBJ1-1	few	NA	CSVRGGALNTEAFF	TGCAGCGTTCGAGGAGGGGCCTTGAACACTGAAGCTTTCTTT
TRBV5-4	TRBJ2-2	NA	TRBD1	CASSATGGANTGELFF	TGTGCCAGCAGCGCCACAGGGGGCGCGAACACCGGGGAGCTGTTTTTT
TRBV6-2/TRBV6-3	TRBJ2-1	many	TRBD2	CASTHPSGGAVEQFF	TGTGCCAGCACCCACCCAAGCGGGGGGGCCGTTGAGCAGTTCTTC
TRBV7-3	TRBJ2-1	NA	TRBD2	CASSSKLAGAVWQFF	TGTGCCAGCAGCTCAAAACTAGCGGGAGCGGTCTGGCAGTTCTTC
TRBV10-3	TRBJ2-7	few	NA	CAISFRGSHEQYF	TGTGCCATCAGCTTTCGGGGGAGCCACGAGCAGTACTTC
TRBV7-9	TRBJ2-3	many	TRBD2	CASSLVSLAGTDTQYF	TGTGCCAGCAGCTTAGTATCGCTAGCGGGCACAGATACGCAGTATTTT
TRBV13	TRBJ2-1	NA	TRBD2	CASSLRVLAGGGSEQFF	TGTGCCAGCAGCTTACGGGTACTAGCGGGAGGGGGGAGTGAGCAGTTCTTC
TRBV10-3	TRBJ2-7	NA	TRBD2	CAIMSGEGHPNYYYEQYF	TGTGCCATCATGTCGGGGGAGGGCCACCCAAACTACTACTACGAGCAGTACTTC
TRBV9	TRBJ2-1	many	NA	CASSVGERNEQFF	TGTGCCAGCAGCGTCGGGGAGCGGAATGAGCAGTTCTTC
TRBV28	TRBJ2-3	NA	NA	CASFPGGHHTDTQYF	TGTGCCAGCTTCCCGGGGGGACACCACACAGATACGCAGTATTTT
TRBV3-1	TRBJ2-3	many	NA	CASSQGLRGTDTQYF	TGTGCCAGCAGCCAAGGACTTCGGGGCACAGATACGCAGTATTTT
TRBV27	TRBJ2-1	NA	NA	CASRQEAGVFNEQFF	TGTGCCAGCAGACAGGAGGCTGGGGTGTTTAATGAGCAGTTCTTC
TRBV5-1	TRBJ1-2	many	TRBD1	CASSFTGEHGYTF	TGCGCCAGCAGCTTTACAGGGGAGCATGGCTACACCTTC
TRBV12-3/TRBV12-4	TRBJ2-1	many	NA	CASRLTGTASDEQFF	TGTGCCAGCAGGTTAACCGGGACGGCTAGCGATGAGCAGTTCTTC
TRBV14	TRBJ1-1	few	NA	CASSQVEGRHTEAFF	TGTGCCAGCAGCCAAGTTGAGGGCCGTCACACTGAAGCTTTCTTT
TRBV7-8	TRBJ1-2	few	TRBD1	CASSPRAPGQGYGYTF	TGTGCCAGCAGCCCCCGCGCCCCGGGACAGGGTTATGGCTACACCTTC
TRBV3-1	TRBJ1-3	NA	NA	CASSPLLSGNTIYF	TGTGCCAGCAGCCCGCTCCTCTCTGGAAACACCATATATTTT
TRBV7-9	TRBJ1-1	many	NA	CASSFRFLGGTEAFF	TGTGCCAGCAGCTTCCGCTTCCTAGGGGGGACTGAAGCTTTCTTT
TRBV6-2/TRBV6-3	TRBJ2-7	few	TRBD1	CASETGESSYEQYF	TGTGCCAGCGAAACAGGGGAAAGCTCCTACGAGCAGTACTTC
TRBV29-1	TRBJ2-2	NA	NA	CSYRGWDTGELFF	TGCAGCTATCGGGGGTGGGACACCGGGGAGCTGTTTTTT
TRBV29-1	TRBJ2-5	few	NA	CSVCLGGETQYF	TGCAGCGTTTGCCTTGGGGGAGAGACCCAGTACTTC
TRBV10-3	TRBJ2-3	NA	NA	CATQWGHNTDTQYF	TGTGCCACCCAATGGGGCCACAACACAGATACGCAGTATTTT
TRBV11-3	TRBJ2-1	few	TRBD2	CASSSTSGSNNEQFF	TGTGCCAGCAGCTCCACTAGCGGGAGCAACAATGAGCAGTTCTTC
TRBV4-1	TRBJ1-1	NA	NA	CASSQSYPDRLFF	TGCGCCAGCAGCCAATCATACCCGGACAGACTCTTCTTT
TRBV29-1	TRBJ2-3	NA	NA	CSAKRTGTDTQYF	TGCAGCGCCAAGAGGACAGGCACAGATACGCAGTATTTT
TRBV24-1	TRBJ2-1	NA	TRBD1	CAITGGAGYNEQFF	TGTGCCATTACAGGGGGCGCGGGATACAATGAGCAGTTCTTC